This TCR beta chain was recovered during a study of blood T cell repertoires in COVID-19. Study-level information: Both acute and convalescent COVID-19 samples were obtained from the United States, Italy and Spain. Sample material is recorded as cDNA or gDNA derived from T cells, B-cell-depleted T cells, or PBMCs.

Germline V gives CDR1 SGHRS, CDR2 YFSETQ. Trimming stripped 4 bases from V and 4 bases from J, with 10 bases between. This CDR3 is built from 13 residues. As handled by the study authors: It was from reference gene primer amplification that nucleated cell counts were estimated. Libraries were prepared by immunoSEQ multiplex PCR; TCRdb keeps only in-frame clonotypes and omits some of them. D and trimming come from the DNA, and the V and J calls and clone size come from that table. The table shows around 170,000 clones, with about 80% occurring only once. Sequencing was done on a sample of peripheral blood. The chain links TRBV5-1 to TRBJ2-3; D may be TRBD1 (5 bases). The receptor's source is a man aged 25 to 40 with active or convalescent COVID-19. The CDR3: CASSVDSSDTQYF. CDR3 DNA sequence: TGCGCCAGCAGCGTCGACAGTTCAGATACGCAGTATTTT.